The 5 T cell receptor beta chains below were found in one sample sequenced in a study of blood T cell repertoires in COVID-19. Some clones are missing from TCRdb's copy, which holds only in-frame ones; the method was immunoSEQ multiplex PCR. The table lists over 150,000 clones, approximately 81% of them singletons. Sequenced input: peripheral blood. The receptors derive from a man between 35 and 55 years old with acute or convalescent COVID-19.

This clone was seen only a few times. The V and J genes are TRBV4-1 and TRBJ2-4; TRBD1 matches at 10 bases. Trimming cost V 4 bases and J 2 bases; bases outside gene matches: 8. The CDR3 sequence is 17 residues long. The germline CDR1 and CDR2 sequences are MGHRA and YSYEKL. CDR3 amino acids: CASSLGRDRGTKNIQYF. The CDR3 nucleotides read TGCGCCAGCAGCCTGGGGCGGGACAGGGGAACCAAAAACATTCAGTACTTC.

This clone was counted a single time. This chain connects TRBV2 to TRBJ2-3, with 14 bases lining up with TRBD2. Germline assignment: CDR1 SNHLY and CDR2 FYNNEI. The CDR3 spans 16 residues. The V and J ends lost 8 bases and 1 base, in that order; junction bases with no gene match: 5. The CDR3 spells CASHEGLAGGTDTQYF. CDR3 bases: TGTGCCAGCCACGAGGGACTAGCGGGGGGCACAGATACGCAGTATTTT.

The chain is built from TRBV12-3 or TRBV12-4 and TRBJ2-1; 10 bases map to TRBD2. This CDR3 has 12 amino acids. With 5 bases clipped from V and 12 bases from J, the junction kept 4 bases outside the gene matches. CDR3 amino acids: CASSPIAGGQFF. The DNA for the CDR3 is TGTGCCAGCAGTCCCATAGCGGGGGGGCAGTTCTTC.

This clone was seen once. V is TRBV6-1 and J is TRBJ1-5, with 9 positions matching TRBD1. The ends lost 0 bases at V and 6 bases at J; junction bases unmatched: 12. Germline V CDR1 and CDR2: MNHNS, SASEGT. CDR3 length: 18 amino acids. Here the CDR3 DNA reads TGTGCCAGCAGTGAAGCGGCCTTTTGGGACAGGGTGGCTCAGCCCCAGCATTTT. It is translated as CASSEAAFWDRVAQPQHF.

This chain uses TRBV7-3 with TRBJ2-2; 12 bases are shared with TRBD2. CDR3 length equals 15 residues. Looked up from germline, CDR1 is SGHTA and CDR2 is FQGTGA. With 5 bases clipped from V and 6 bases from J, the junction kept 4 bases outside the gene matches. CDR3 sequence reads: CASSPSSGGAGELFF. CDR3 sequence (DNA): TGTGCCAGCAGCCCCTCTAGCGGGGGGGCCGGGGAGCTGTTTTTT.